This entry describes one T cell receptor (beta chain). What antigen it recognizes has not been identified. One base away there is no much larger clone; base qualities are not given. The CDR3 runs 15 residues from the cysteine to the phenylalanine. Only CDR3 DNA remains: 45 bases, in frame from the first base. From the germline V gene (reference sequence), CDR1 is LNHDA and CDR2 is SQIVND. The V and J ends are trimmed by 6 bases and 5 bases, leaving 19 bases between them. This specimen comes from a study of T cell responses to AZD1222 COVID-19 vaccine (dated by TCRdb to the early 2020s). Concerning the study at large: TCR sequencing was performed for 233 trial participants, of whom around 210 were given two doses of AZD1222 and around 25 were given two doses of MenACWY control vaccine. Trial participants were enrolled by age into 18-55, 56-69 and 70-plus year subgroups, with roughly 150, 30 and 60 TCR-sequenced participants respectively.

Read against the paper, the sample's time point label means: about 28 days (+/-7) after the second vaccine dose. AZD1222 recipients with second doses at about 4 weeks or about 12 weeks were pooled, because spike-specific TCR depth and breadth did not differ between schedules. Samples from vaccinated people were obtained from the UK trials COV001 and COV002, which included a single-blind randomized controlled phase 2/3 trial of AZD1222 (ChAdOx1 nCoV-19) in healthy adults. For TCRbeta chain sequencing, PBMC samples were collected from trial participants at day 0 and at day 28 after the second dose. The CDR3 regions of human TCRbeta chains were analyzed by immunosequencing. Per the authors' processing: Repertoire TCRs were checked for matches against a reference library of SARS-CoV-2-specific TCRs that had been generated using the MIRA antigen-specificity platform. Breadth meant the fraction of unique TCRs that were SARS-CoV-2-associated, whereas depth meant the fraction of total T cells that were SARS-CoV-2-associated. Using the MIRA data, each spike-specific TCR was mapped to the spike region that the TCR reacts to and placed in a CD4 or CD8 class. Log10-transformed breadth and depth values were compared by one-way ANOVA with Sidak's multiple comparisons tests. TCRdb's version of the immuneACCESS table is confined to in-frame rearrangements and falls short of the full clone set. An unresolved V gene accounts for under half of the shortfall where checked; the remainder is of unknown origin. The V and J calls and clone size come from that table; D and trimming were worked out from the DNA. The sample has 100,000 or so clones on record, around nine tenths of them singletons. Less than 4% of the sample is held by the ten biggest clonotypes.

Points the paper makes about the study in general: Reportedly, almost half of the unique spike-specific TCRs recognized epitopes lying outside the regions that are mutated in the B.1.351 and B.1.1.7 variants. The 56-69-year group was small, and its depth increase did not reach significance, likely because of low power. After two AZD1222 doses, spike-specific TCR breadth and depth were significantly higher than at day 0 and than in MenACWY recipients. The whole spike protein was spanned by vaccine-associated CD4 TCRs, and dominant responses were seen in regions 160-218 and 743-854. Conclusions about previously exposed vaccinees were limited because only six AZD1222 recipients were SARS-CoV-2 seropositive at baseline. No day 14 peak-response samples were available, so repertoires were characterized only after the peak T cell response. Participants were mostly white British, with more females than males. The authors suggested clonal diversity may have been underestimated.

The specimen comprised peripheral blood, sampled 28 days after the second AZD1222 dose. The sequence joins TRBV19 to TRBJ2-5, with the D gene not clear enough to name. This receptor was obtained from an adult who received the AZD1222 COVID-19 vaccine. The DNA sequence is as follows: TGTGCCAGTAGCCCGGCAGGAATGTCTCGGGAGACCCAGTACTTC. Its protein reads: CASSPAGMSRETQYF.